This TCR beta chain was profiled in a study of T cells in Graves' hyperthyroidism and ophthalmopathy. This clonotype has at least ten counts. The CDR3 sequence is 15 residues long. Germline V CDR1 and CDR2: SGHRS, YFSETQ. V lost 4 bases and J lost 2; bases outside the gene matches: 9. TCR beta CDR3 sequences were amplified from RNA transcripts. An initial round of RT-PCR targeting the TCR CDR3 relied on the HTBI primer set. Each CDR3 protein gets one entry after TCRdb re-called the multiplex PCR reads with MiXCR. This sample has approximately 380,000 distinct CDR3 sequences, with over 12% found just once.

Specimen: blood. This chain connects TRBV5-1 to TRBJ2-7, with 7 bases aligning to TRBD1. This TCR was recovered from a man between 50 and 59 years old with Graves' ophthalmopathy. Here the CDR3 reads CASSPSGTVPYEQYF. CDR3 DNA sequence: TGCGCCAGCAGCCCCTCCGGGACAGTCCCCTACGAGCAGTACTTC.